This T cell receptor (beta chain) was captured by sequencing in a study of OX40 agonist ivuxolimab in advanced cancers. Study overall: Partial responses were achieved by three patients, one with hepatocellular carcinoma and two with cutaneous melanoma.

Germline CDR1 and CDR2: SGDLS and YYNGEE. Trimming cost V 2 bases and J 1 base; bases outside gene matches: 5. The CDR3 covers 16 residues. The data were produced by immunoSEQ multiplex PCR, yet TCRdb's version contains in-frame clones alone and is incomplete. The data hold approximately 90,000 clones, with about 88% observed a single time. The receptor's source is an adult with an advanced solid tumor such as melanoma, head and neck, liver or kidney cancer. The chain has TRBV9 and TRBJ2-2, with 7 bases lining up with TRBD2. The material was CD4+ or CD8+ T cells sorted from blood, obtained in a trial of the OX40 agonist ivuxolimab. The CDR3 nucleotides are TGTGCCAGCAGCGTGTTCCTAGCGGTGAACACCGGGGAGCTGTTTTTT. Encoded protein: CASSVFLAVNTGELFF.